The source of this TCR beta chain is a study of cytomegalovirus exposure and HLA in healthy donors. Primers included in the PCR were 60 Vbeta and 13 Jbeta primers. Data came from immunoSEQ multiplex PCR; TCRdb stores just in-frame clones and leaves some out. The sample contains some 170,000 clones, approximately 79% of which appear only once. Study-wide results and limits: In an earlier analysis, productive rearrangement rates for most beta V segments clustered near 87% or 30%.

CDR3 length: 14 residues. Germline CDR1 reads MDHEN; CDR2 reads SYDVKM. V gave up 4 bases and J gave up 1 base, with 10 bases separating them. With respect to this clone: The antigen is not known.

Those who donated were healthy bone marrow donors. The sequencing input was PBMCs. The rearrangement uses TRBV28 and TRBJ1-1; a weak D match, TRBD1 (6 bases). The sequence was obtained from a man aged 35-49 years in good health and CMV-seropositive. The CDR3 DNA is TGTGCCAGCAGTTCCTCCAGGGGGAACACTGAAGCTTTCTTT. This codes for CASSSSRGNTEAFF.